This T cell receptor (beta chain) was sequenced in a study of control samples from healthy donors and cancer patients. Profiled with immunoSEQ multiplex PCR; TCRdb holds only in-frame clones, not every one. Of fewer than 95,000 clones listed, around 91% are singletons. V lost 5 bases, J lost 5 bases, and 17 bases lay in between. The germline CDR1 and CDR2 sequences are SGHRS and YFSETQ. CDR3 size: 14 residues. The specimen sequenced was blood. The sequence came from a man younger than 40 in good health. This chain uses TRBV5-1 with TRBJ2-7, with D perhaps TRBD2 (7 bases). CDR3 nucleotide sequence: TGCGCCAGCAGGTTACAGGGAGGGGACAACGAGCAGTACTTC. Encoded protein: CASRLQGGDNEQYF.